The 7 T cell receptor beta chains in this list originate from one sample, sequenced in a study of shared T cell receptors in the human thymus. The protocol was immunoSEQ multiplex PCR, while the TCRdb copy is restricted to in-frame clones and leaves out a portion. Here the sample spans under 850,000 clones, 88% being singletons. These same records also appear under a second study, on human thymus T cells.

Sequenced: thymocytes. These TCRs come from a boy younger than two with a congenital heart defect.

The gene calls are TRBV27 and TRBJ2-7; no reliable D call. Trimming stripped 0 bases from V and 6 bases from J, with 9 bases between. CDR3 size: 13 residues. Per the germline V gene, CDR1 is MNHEY and CDR2 is SMNVEV (reference sequence). CDR3 nucleotides: TGTGCCAGCAGTTTATCATCCGTCCGCGAGCAGTACTTC. Amino acid sequence: CASSLSSVREQYF.

The chain employs TRBV4-3 and TRBJ2-5; D call uncertain. The CDR3 contains 15 residues. Germline V CDR1 and CDR2: LGHNA, YSLEER. The V end lost 0 bases, the J end lost 7 bases, and 15 bases lay between the germline ends. The CDR3 is CASSQDLVHLGTQYF. The CDR3 coding sequence is TGCGCCAGCAGCCAAGATCTGGTACACCTTGGGACCCAGTACTTC.

The genes are TRBV28 and TRBJ2-3; no reliable D call. The germline CDR1 and CDR2 sequences are MDHEN and SYDVKM. This CDR3 comprises 14 residues. Trimming stripped 2 bases from V and 2 bases from J, with 8 bases between. The CDR3 coding sequence is TGTGCCAGCAGTTTAAACAGACCCACAGATACGCAGTATTTT. Translated: CASSLNRPTDTQYF.

This chain uses TRBV6-1 with TRBJ1-5; D gene unclear. Germline V gene sequence: CDR1 MNHNS, CDR2 SASEGT. Between the trimmed V and J ends, which lost 5 bases and 9 bases, there was a span of 17 bases. The CDR3 loop spans 14 amino acids. CDR3 in DNA: TGTGCCAGCAGTAGGAACGGACTCGGAAGGCCCCAGCATTTT. Its translation: CASSRNGLGRPQHF.

The CDR3 DNA is TGTGCCAGCAGGCGAGGGACAGCCCGGGTTAAGATCTCGGGCAATTACTACGAGCAGTACTTC. Residues: CASRRGTARVKISGNYYEQYF. The chain uses TRBV28 and TRBJ2-7; 7 positions agree with TRBD1. Germline CDR1 and CDR2: MDHEN and SYDVKM. With V trimmed by 6 bases and J by 3 bases, 29 bases remained unmatched. The CDR3 is 21 residues long. The variable domain in full, completed from reference TRBV28 and TRBJ2-7, reads DVKVTQSSRYLVKRTGEKVFLECVQDMDHENMFWYRQDPGLGLRLIYFSYDVKMKEKGDIPEGYSVSREKKERFSLILESASTNQTSMYLCASRRGTARVKISGNYYEQYFGPGTRLTVT.

The chain employs TRBV18 and TRBJ2-1; 9 bases line up with TRBD2. After removal of 1 base from V and 5 bases from J, the junction contained 6 bases not matched to a gene. The CDR3 is 16 residues long. Looked up from germline, CDR1 is KGHSH and CDR2 is LQKENI. The CDR3 DNA reads as TGTGCCAGCTCACCACGAGTAGCGGGAGTCCACAATGAGCAGTTCTTC. Amino acids: CASSPRVAGVHNEQFF.

The chain couples TRBV2 to TRBJ2-3; 9 positions match TRBD2. The V segment lost 0 bases and the J segment 2 bases; nucleotides outside the gene matches: 6. The CDR3 totals 17 residues. Germline loops: CDR1 SNHLY, CDR2 FYNNEI. The CDR3 DNA follows: TGTGCCAGCAGTGAAGCGGCGGGAGGGCCTTTCACAGATACGCAGTATTTT. Translated, it gives CASSEAAGGPFTDTQYF.